Presented here are 18 T cell receptor beta chains from one specimen sequenced in a study of T-cell reconstitution after alpha-beta-depleted transplantation in children. For TCRbeta, the library was prepared with unique molecular identifiers. From the PCR reads, TCRdb called clonotypes with MiXCR, one entry per CDR3 protein. The profile covers 250,000 to 350,000 distinct CDR3 sequences, with more than 8% appearing a single time and around 9.1% taken by the ten largest. The source was PBMCs from the stem cell graft donor, collected from the stem cell graft. Receptors originate from a human donor who donated a stem cell graft to a child with SCID.

This clonotype was observed a handful of times. The V call is TRBV11-2, the J call TRBJ1-5, with D tentatively TRBD1 (6 bases). CDR1 SGHAT and CDR2 FQNNGV come from the germline V gene. The CDR3 is made up of 16 amino acids. Trimming shortened V by 0 bases and J by 5 bases, and 14 bases separated the two germline ends. Here the CDR3 reads CASSLDPRGVDQPQHF. The CDR3 DNA reads as TGTGCCAGCAGCTTAGATCCAAGGGGGGTGGATCAGCCCCAGCATTTT.

This clonotype was detected only a few times. V gene TRBV7-2 combines with J gene TRBJ2-5; D not certain. V was trimmed by 3 bases and J by 4 bases, leaving 9 bases between them. CDR1 is SGHTA and CDR2 is FQGNSA in the germline V gene. The CDR3 sequence is 13 residues long. The CDR3 protein is CASSFLPGETQYF. The CDR3 nucleotides are TGTGCCAGCAGCTTCTTACCAGGAGAGACCCAGTACTTC.

V usage is TRBV11-2 and J usage is TRBJ2-3; tentatively, D is TRBD2 (6 bases). CDR1 and CDR2 from the germline V gene are SGHAT and FQNNGV. V lost 5 bases, J lost 6 bases, and 21 bases lay in between. The CDR3 runs 16 residues. Here the CDR3 DNA reads TGTGCCAGCAGCCCGACCGGGGCGGGGCCCCGCGATACGCAGTATTTT. Translating it yields CASSPTGAGPRDTQYF.

The chain carries TRBV5-1 and TRBJ2-6, with 8 bases lining up with TRBD1. V gave up 3 bases and J gave up 1 base; unmatched junction bases: 6. From germline, CDR1 is SGHRS and CDR2 YFSETQ. The CDR3 totals 17 residues. In DNA, the CDR3 is TGCGCCAGCAGCTCTACGGACAGGGAGTCTGGGGCCAACGTCCTGACTTTC. It translates to CASSSTDRESGANVLTF.

The chain couples TRBV20-1 to TRBJ1-6; 8 bases agree with TRBD1. CDR1 is DFQATT, CDR2 SNEGSKA, per germline (reference sequence). V was pared by 1 base and J by 8 bases, with 7 bases of the junction left unmatched. This CDR3 region has 15 residues. CDR3 in amino acids: CSARAFTGGDSPLHF. CDR3 bases: TGCAGTGCTAGAGCTTTCACAGGGGGGGATTCACCCCTCCACTTT.

This sequence joins TRBV2 and TRBJ2-2; 7 bases are shared with TRBD1. This CDR3 has 13 residues. Trimming at V came to 5 bases and at J to 4 bases, leaving 1 base not matched to a gene. Germline V lookup: CDR1 SNHLY, CDR2 FYNNEI. CDR3 nucleotides: TGTGCCAGCAGTTGGGACAGCACCGGGGAGCTGTTTTTT. It encodes CASSWDSTGELFF.

On this clonotype itself: Given a much more abundant clone one base away, this may be a read error. The V gene is TRBV14, the J gene TRBJ2-7; maybe TRBD1 (5 bases). V lost 2 bases, J lost 3 bases, and 17 bases lay in between. Germline CDR1 is SGHDN and CDR2 is FVKESK. The length of the CDR3 is 16 residues. The CDR3 DNA follows: TGTGCCAGCAGCCAACGGCTGGACACGGAGCGCTACGAGCAGTACTTC. Its protein is CASSQRLDTERYEQYF.

This clonotype came up many times. The rearrangement uses TRBV27 and TRBJ2-2, with 12 bases matching TRBD1. Unmatched junction bases numbered 7, after V lost 3 bases and J lost 5 bases. CDR3 length: 17 residues. CDR1 is MNHEY, CDR2 SMNVEV, per germline (reference sequence). CDR3 coding DNA: TGTGCCAGCAGTTTGTACGGGACAGGGGGCAGGACCGGGGAGCTGTTTTTT. This sequence encodes CASSLYGTGGRTGELFF.

This clonotype was counted between two and nine times. The chain uses TRBV6-2 or TRBV6-3 and TRBJ2-2; 13 bases are shared with TRBD2. With 5 bases clipped from V and 0 bases from J, the junction kept 12 bases outside the gene matches. CDR3 length equals 20 residues. Germline V gene data show CDR1 as MNHEY and CDR2 as SVGEGT. CDR3 sequence: CASSRTSGGPKKTNTGELFF. DNA of the CDR3: TGTGCCAGCAGTCGGACTAGCGGGGGTCCGAAGAAAACGAACACCGGGGAGCTGTTTTTT.

The gene calls are TRBV12-3 or TRBV12-4 and TRBJ1-2; 8 nucleotides match TRBD1. CDR3 length: 19 residues. V dropped 1 base and J dropped 4; count of bases not matched to a gene: 17. This chain's CDR3 is CASSLDPRQGARLSYGYTF. DNA for the CDR3: TGTGCCAGCAGTTTAGACCCCCGGCAGGGGGCGAGGCTAAGCTATGGCTACACCTTC.

This clonotype was picked up a small number of times. The rearrangement links TRBV2 to TRBJ2-2, with no clear D. Looked up from germline, CDR1 is SNHLY and CDR2 is FYNNEI. V dropped 7 bases and J dropped 3 bases, with 3 bases sitting between them. The CDR3 totals 11 residues. CDR3 bases: TGTGCCAGCATGGACACCGGGGAGCTGTTTTTT. Amino acids: CASMDTGELFF.

Many counts were recorded for this clonotype. The rearrangement links TRBV12-3 or TRBV12-4 to TRBJ2-7; D uncertain. CDR3 size: 15 residues. V lost 5 bases and J lost 5, with 19 bases in between. The CDR3 here is CASSPSVNAGNEQYF. The CDR3 DNA is TGTGCCAGCAGTCCTTCCGTCAACGCCGGCAACGAGCAGTACTTC.

This clonotype was seen many times. The junction and the germline gene differ at one end; a read error may be behind it. The CDR3 spells CASSQEGQNFHF. CDR3 sequence (DNA): TGCGCCAGCAGCCAAGAGGGCCAGAACTTTCACTTC. The rearrangement uses TRBV4-1 and TRBJ2-7, with D uncertain. The CDR3 covers 12 residues. Germline V gives CDR1 MGHRA, CDR2 YSYEKL.

This clonotype was detected ten times or more. The chain employs TRBV5-4 and TRBJ1-2, with 7 bases lining up with TRBD1. V dropped 4 bases and J dropped 8; count of bases not matched to a gene: 14. The CDR3 runs 15 residues. Per germline, CDR1 SGHNT and CDR2 YYREEE (reference sequence). DNA of the CDR3: TGTGCCAGCAGCCCAAAGGAGGGGGCTGATTTCGGCTACACCTTC. Residues: CASSPKEGADFGYTF.

This clonotype appeared a few times. The V call is TRBV12-3 or TRBV12-4, the J call TRBJ2-7; TRBD1 aligns across 10 bases. V shed 6 bases, J shed 6 bases, and the junction held 5 bases outside the gene matches. The CDR3 runs 13 residues. CDR3 loop: CASSYGTGVEQYF. The DNA of the CDR3 is TGTGCCAGCAGCTACGGGACAGGGGTCGAGCAGTACTTC.

This clonotype came up many times. The gene calls are TRBV28 and TRBJ2-3; the D gene is possibly TRBD1 (5 bases). V was clipped by 5 bases and J by 2 bases, with 17 bases between them. Germline CDR1 and CDR2: MDHEN and SYDVKM. This CDR3 contains 16 residues. CDR3: CASSPSVRTTTDTQYF. The CDR3 DNA reads as TGTGCCAGCAGTCCCTCAGTTCGGACAACCACAGATACGCAGTATTTT.

A word on this clonotype: A much larger clone lies a single base off, so this may be a read error. The chain carries TRBV4-1 and TRBJ2-7, with D tentatively TRBD1 (6 bases). Germline CDR1 reads MGHRA; CDR2 reads YSYEKL. V lost 2 bases to trimming and J lost 0 bases, with 8 bases between them. The CDR3 consists of 14 residues. The CDR3 DNA is TGCGCCAGCAGCCAAAGGACAGTCTCCTACGAGCAGTACTTC. This gives the protein CASSQRTVSYEQYF.

This clonotype appeared a few times. The V call is TRBV10-2, the J call TRBJ2-2; D is unresolved. V dropped 6 bases and J dropped 5 bases, with 13 bases sitting between them. CDR1 and CDR2 (germline): WSHSY, SAAADI. The CDR3 length is 14 residues. The CDR3 coding sequence is TGCGCCAGCAGGGCTACGAGTGAGACCGGGGAGCTGTTTTTT. The encoded protein is CASRATSETGELFF.